This T cell receptor beta chain was captured in a study of blood T cell repertoires in COVID-19. Original data processing: Estimated nucleated cell counts came from reference gene primer amplification. Data came from immunoSEQ multiplex PCR; TCRdb stores just in-frame clones and leaves some out. The DNA gave D and trimming, while V, J and clone size come from that table. The sample contains around 82,000 clones, 75% to 85% of which appear only once. Seattle's enrolled individuals joined amid active infection and were then monitored longitudinally. CDR1 MNHEY and CDR2 SMNVEV come from the germline V gene (reference sequence). CDR3 length: 15 amino acids. V lost 2 bases, J lost 0 bases, and 11 bases lay in between.

This sequence was found in a man between 50 and 59 years old with COVID-19, enrolled during active disease. The chain is built from TRBV27 and TRBJ2-7; D not certain. What was sequenced was peripheral blood. In DNA, the CDR3 is TGTGCCAGCAGTTTAGTCGCGGCGAGCTCCTACGAGCAGTACTTC. It is translated as CASSLVAASSYEQYF.